The 17 T cell receptor beta chains given below trace back to one sample, sequenced in a study of regulatory T cells in long-lasting Graves disease. The sample's time point: persistent/refractory GD, antithyroid drugs over 5 years with positive TRAb. The TCR library was made from RNA that had been extracted from PBMCs in TRIzol. Assembly of TCR beta libraries relied on iRepertoire HTBI primers together with Arm-PCR of CDR3 regions. TCRdb called the multiplex PCR reads again in MiXCR, with one record for every CDR3 protein. The data show 450,000 or so distinct CDR3 sequences, with around a fifth seen just once and about an eighth held by the top ten. Sequencing was performed on peripheral blood mononuclear cells (PBMCs), taken when the disease was refractory, from a patient treated with antithyroid drugs. All receptors derive from a female donor with Graves disease.

This clonotype was counted ten times or more. The chain recombines TRBV3-1 with TRBJ1-2; D gene uncertain. V was trimmed by 1 base and J by 3 bases, leaving 12 bases between them. CDR1 is LGHDT, CDR2 YNNKEL, per germline (reference sequence). This CDR3 is 15 amino acids long. The DNA of the CDR3 is TGTGCCAGCAGCCAAGGGACCCAAGGGCACTATGGCTACACCTTC. It specifies CASSQGTQGHYGYTF.

This clonotype was counted at least ten times. V and J are TRBV28 and TRBJ2-7; 13 nucleotides agree with TRBD2. Losses at the gene ends were 6 bases for V and 5 bases for J; bases not matched to a gene: 7. This CDR3 is 15 amino acids long. Germline CDR1 MDHEN, CDR2 SYDVKM. The DNA for the CDR3 is TGTGCCAGCAGCGACCTGACTAGCGGGAGGAACGAGCAGTACTTC. It specifies CASSDLTSGRNEQYF. The variable domain in full, with the rest retrieved from reference TRBV28 and TRBJ2-7, is DVKVTQSSRYLVKRTGEKVFLECVQDMDHENMFWYRQDPGLGLRLIYFSYDVKMKEKGDIPEGYSVSREKKERFSLILESASTNQTSMYLCASSDLTSGRNEQYFGPGTRLTVT.

There are many counts of this clonotype. The chain recombines TRBV2 with TRBJ1-2; D possibly corresponds to TRBD1 (5 bases). The length of the CDR3 is 13 residues. Looked up from germline, CDR1 is SNHLY and CDR2 is FYNNEI. Trimming stripped 10 bases from V and 2 bases from J, with 14 bases between. The CDR3: CAIQVGRNYGYTF. The CDR3 nucleotides are TGTGCCATACAGGTGGGGAGGAACTATGGCTACACCTTC.

CDR3 DNA: TGTGCCAGCAGTGCCCGGACTAGCGGGAGTACAGATACGCAGTATTTT. Protein: CASSARTSGSTDTQYF. The V call is TRBV12-3 or TRBV12-4, the J call TRBJ2-3, with TRBD2 identical over 13 bases. The CDR3 totals 16 residues. V lost 5 bases and J lost 3; bases outside the gene matches: 5.

The rearrangement joins TRBV19 to TRBJ2-2; D is ambiguous. The CDR3 has 13 residues. The germline V gene has CDR1 LNHDA and CDR2 SQIVND (reference sequence). Trimming took 8 bases from V and 7 from J, leaving 14 bases between them. The CDR3 DNA reads TGTGCCAGTTTGGACGAAGATAGCGGGGAGCTGTTTTTT. This encodes CASLDEDSGELFF.

In this sample, this clonotype turned up a few times. The gene calls are TRBV30 and TRBJ2-2, with D possibly TRBD2 on 6 matching bases. The CDR3 consists of 15 residues. Germline assignment: CDR1 GTSNPN and CDR2 SVGIG (reference sequence). The V end was cut by 2 bases, the J end by 7 bases, with 17 bases between. The CDR3 region has the DNA TGTGCCTGGAGTTGGCCCGCATGGCGGGACGGGGAGCTGTTTTTT. Translating gives CAWSWPAWRDGELFF.

This clonotype was seen only a few times. The chain employs TRBV6-2 or TRBV6-3 and TRBJ2-2; D is undetermined. Between the trimmed V and J ends, which lost 5 bases and 2 bases, there was a span of 15 bases. This CDR3 has 16 amino acids. Germline V gene data show CDR1 as MNHEY and CDR2 as SVGEGT. Here the CDR3 reads CASSRNRVSNTGELFF. The CDR3 nucleotides are TGTGCCAGCAGTCGCAATCGGGTTTCAAACACCGGGGAGCTGTTTTTT.

This clonotype showed up many times. The V and J genes are TRBV27 and TRBJ1-5; D uncertain. CDR1 and CDR2 from the germline V gene are MNHEY and SMNVEV (reference sequence). The V and J ends lost 5 bases and 4 bases respectively, with 18 bases between them. The CDR3 has 16 residues. CDR3 amino acids: CASSLPGGRRNQPQHF. The DNA of the CDR3 is TGTGCCAGCAGTCTCCCCGGCGGCAGAAGGAATCAGCCCCAGCATTTT.

This clonotype was counted a few times. The J gene is TRBJ1-5, the V gene TRBV7-3; no reliable D call. Trimming removed 7 bases from V and 2 bases from J, with 12 bases in between. The CDR3 covers 14 residues. Germline V lookup: CDR1 SGHTA, CDR2 FQGTGA. CDR3: CASKFLGCNQPQHF. CDR3 in DNA: TGTGCCAGCAAGTTTCTGGGGTGCAATCAGCCCCAGCATTTT.

Many counts were recorded for this clonotype. V is TRBV20-1 and J is TRBJ1-5; 12 nucleotides match TRBD1. V shed 0 bases, J shed 14 bases, and the junction held 5 bases outside the gene matches. The V gene's germline CDR1 is DFQATT and CDR2 SNEGSKA (reference sequence). The CDR3 runs 13 residues. DNA of the CDR3: TGCAGTGCTAGAGATGCCGGGACAGGGGGCAAGCATTTT. Protein: CSARDAGTGGKHF.

Details on this clonotype: A much larger clone is a single base away; this may be a read error. V is TRBV6-2 or TRBV6-3 and J is TRBJ2-1; D perhaps matches TRBD2 (5 bases). CDR3 length: 14 amino acids. Germline V gene sequence: CDR1 MNHEY, CDR2 SVGEGT. The V and J ends lost 7 bases and 10 bases respectively, with 20 bases between them. CDR3 DNA: TGTGCCAGCACCTACGACTACACCACCGTCGAGCAGTTCTTC. It encodes CASTYDYTTVEQFF.

This clonotype was seen many times. This chain uses TRBV2 with TRBJ1-5, with a tentative D call TRBD1 (5 bases). CDR1 is SNHLY and CDR2 is FYNNEI in the germline V gene. Trimming took 6 bases from V and 4 from J, leaving 19 bases between them. The CDR3 has 16 residues. CDR3 protein: CASRKGRGEGNQPQHF. CDR3 DNA sequence: TGTGCCAGCAGGAAAGGTCGGGGGGAGGGGAATCAGCCCCAGCATTTT.

This clonotype was seen repeatedly, ten times or more. The rearrangement links TRBV7-9 to TRBJ2-7; 11 bases are a match to TRBD1. The junction had 7 bases not matched to a gene; V was cut back by 6 bases and J by 3 bases. This CDR3 is built from 15 residues. Germline V gene sequence: CDR1 SEHNR, CDR2 FQNEAQ (reference sequence). In DNA form, the CDR3 reads TGTGCCAGCAGATCCGGGACAGGGGGTAACTACGAGCAGTACTTC. As protein: CASRSGTGGNYEQYF.

This clonotype appeared a few times. The chain couples TRBV18 to TRBJ1-1; D unclear. The V end lost 3 bases, the J end lost 7 bases, and 15 bases lay between the germline ends. This CDR3 has 14 residues. Germline V gives CDR1 KGHSH, CDR2 LQKENI. In nucleotides, the CDR3 is TGTGCCAGCTCACCCAACTACGGGCAGGTTGAAGCTTTCTTT. Its translation: CASSPNYGQVEAFF.

At least ten counts were recorded for this clonotype. V and J are TRBV28 and TRBJ1-2; no reliable D call. Germline-derived CDR1 and CDR2 are MDHEN and SYDVKM. The CDR3 runs 12 residues. V was cut by 2 bases and J by 5 bases, with 6 bases left in between. The CDR3: CASSLARYGYTF. The DNA of the CDR3 is TGTGCCAGCAGTTTAGCACGTTATGGCTACACCTTC.

This clonotype showed up many times. This rearrangement joins TRBV12-3 or TRBV12-4 to TRBJ1-2; TRBD1 might be the D (6 bases). Trimming left V 6 bases short and J 2 bases short, with 16 bases between. There are 15 residues in the CDR3. The CDR3 DNA reads TGTGCCAGCAGCCAAAAGGAGGGGGGAAACTATGGCTACACCTTC. Translating it yields CASSQKEGGNYGYTF.

This clonotype was observed at least ten times. This chain joins TRBV6-1 and TRBJ2-5; maybe TRBD2 (5 bases). Germline-derived CDR1 and CDR2 are MNHNS and SASEGT. Trimming removed 8 bases from V and 7 bases from J, with 17 bases in between. The CDR3 runs to 13 residues. In DNA, the CDR3 is TGTGCCAGCTACTTCGGAGGCGAAGCGACCCAGTACTTC. It is translated as CASYFGGEATQYF.